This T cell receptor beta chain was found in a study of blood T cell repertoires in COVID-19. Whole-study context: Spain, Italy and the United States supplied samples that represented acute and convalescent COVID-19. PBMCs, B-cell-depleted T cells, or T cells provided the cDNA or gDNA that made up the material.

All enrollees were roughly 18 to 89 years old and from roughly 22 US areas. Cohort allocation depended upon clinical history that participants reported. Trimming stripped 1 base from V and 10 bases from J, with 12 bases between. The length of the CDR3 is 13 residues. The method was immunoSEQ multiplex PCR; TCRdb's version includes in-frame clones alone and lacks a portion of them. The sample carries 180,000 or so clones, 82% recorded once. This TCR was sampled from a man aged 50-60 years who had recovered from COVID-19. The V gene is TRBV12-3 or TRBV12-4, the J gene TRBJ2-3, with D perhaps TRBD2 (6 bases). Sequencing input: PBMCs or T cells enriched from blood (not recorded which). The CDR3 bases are TGTGCCAGCAGTTTAGAAAACGGGGAGGCGCAGTATTTT. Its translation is CASSLENGEAQYF.